The 30 T cell receptor beta chains below come from one sample, sequenced in a study of vaccination and CD4 T cells after COVID-19. The treatment was: roughly ten-day PBMC culture with coronavirus spike peptide pools or control peptides (ViraFEST assay). Antigens for these TCRs are unknown. Cultured CD4+ T cell DNA was sequenced using the Oncomine TCR Beta short-read assay. MiXCR, applied by TCRdb to the PCR reads, yields one record per CDR3 protein. The sample lists 15,000 to 20,000 distinct CDR3 sequences; about 69% were seen once. The specimen was CD4+ T cells from blood, cultured in vitro. Every receptor here comes from a human donor who had recovered from COVID-19.

Sample share makes this clonotype medium-sized. The chain employs TRBV7-2 and TRBJ1-3; a weak D match, TRBD1 (6 bases). Germline values: CDR1 SGHTA, CDR2 FQGNSA. This CDR3 spans 17 amino acids. Trimming removed 4 bases at V and 1 base at J, with 17 bases between. In DNA form, the CDR3 reads TGTGCCAGCAGCTCCAGCGGGGGGGGGCGATCTGGAAACACCATATATTTT. Its protein is CASSSSGGGRSGNTIYF.

V and J are TRBV7-9 and TRBJ2-3; 7 bases map to TRBD1. This CDR3 spans 13 amino acids. The germline CDR1 and CDR2 sequences are SEHNR and FQNEAQ (reference sequence). V was pared by 3 bases and J by 4 bases, with 1 base of the junction left unmatched. CDR3 bases: TGTGCCAGCAGCTTCACAGGGGCAGATACGCAGTATTTT. Residues: CASSFTGADTQYF.

V usage is TRBV28 and J usage is TRBJ1-5; D ambiguous. Trimming left V 5 bases short and J 7 bases short, with 12 bases between. There are 13 residues in the CDR3. In germline, CDR1 is MDHEN, CDR2 SYDVKM. The CDR3 DNA reads TGTGCCAGCAGTCTTGTGTCGGGCCAGCCCCAGCATTTT. Encoded protein: CASSLVSGQPQHF.

In its sample, this clonotype was seen once. CDR3 DNA sequence: TGTGCCAGCAGTTACAGGGGCCTGAACACTGAAGCTTTCTTT. Translated: CASSYRGLNTEAFF. The V gene is TRBV6-5, the J gene TRBJ1-1; D is possibly TRBD1 (5 bases). This CDR3 has 14 amino acids. Per germline, CDR1 MNHEY and CDR2 SVGAGI. Trimming removed 2 bases at V and 0 bases at J, with 7 bases between.

The rearrangement uses TRBV2 and TRBJ1-5; D uncertain. The V gene's germline CDR1 is SNHLY and CDR2 FYNNEI. V dropped 4 bases and J dropped 3 bases, with 7 bases sitting between them. The CDR3 length is 13 residues. In DNA, the CDR3 is TGTGCCAGCAGTGGGCCTTACAATCAGCCCCAGCATTTT. As protein: CASSGPYNQPQHF. The whole variable domain, remainder taken from reference TRBV2 and TRBJ1-5, is EPEVTQTPSHQVTQMGQEVILRCVPISNHLYFYWYRQILGQKVEFLVSFYNNEISEKSEIFDDQFSVERPDGSNFTLKIRSTKLEDSAMYFCASSGPYNQPQHFGDGTRLSIL.

In this sample, this clonotype turned up a few times. This rearrangement joins TRBV7-2 to TRBJ1-2; D gene uncertain. This CDR3 is built from 15 residues. V gave up 1 base and J gave up 1 base, with 10 bases separating them. Per the germline V gene, CDR1 is SGHTA and CDR2 is FQGNSA. CDR3 sequence: CASSLGGGINYGYTF. CDR3 DNA sequence: TGTGCCAGCAGCTTAGGAGGTGGCATTAACTATGGCTACACCTTC.

The gene calls are TRBV15 and TRBJ1-1; possible D gene TRBD1, 5 bases. This CDR3 has 14 amino acids. Germline V gene lookup returns CDR1 LNHNV and CDR2 YYDKDF (reference sequence). Between the trimmed V and J ends, which lost 0 bases and 13 bases, there was a span of 18 bases. DNA for the CDR3: TGTGCCACCAGCAGAGATTCACTCGGGCAGGGCGGTTTCTTT. It yields the protein CATSRDSLGQGGFF.

The V call is TRBV7-9, the J call TRBJ1-3; no clear D gene. The germline gives CDR1 SEHNR, CDR2 FQNEAQ (reference sequence). This CDR3 has 15 residues. Between the trimmed V and J ends, which lost 3 bases and 0 bases, there was a span of 9 bases. The CDR3 reads CASSFGPVSGNTIYF. DNA of the CDR3: TGTGCCAGCAGCTTCGGACCGGTCTCTGGAAACACCATATATTTT.

This clonotype has only a few counts. The V gene is TRBV27, the J gene TRBJ2-1, with D perhaps being TRBD1 or TRBD2 (5 bases each). The CDR3 runs 16 residues. In germline, CDR1 is MNHEY, CDR2 SMNVEV (reference sequence). With 5 bases removed from V and 6 bases from J, the gap between germline ends came to 20 bases. The DNA for the CDR3 is TGTGCCAGCAGTCCTGGGGCAGGGAGATCCCTCAATGAGCAGTTCTTC. The encoded protein is CASSPGAGRSLNEQFF.

The rearrangement joins TRBV7-2 to TRBJ2-3, with D perhaps matching TRBD1 (5 bases). The CDR3 extends over 13 amino acids. Trimming removed 5 bases at V and 5 bases at J, with 11 bases between. In germline, CDR1 is SGHTA, CDR2 FQGNSA. In DNA form, the CDR3 reads TGTGCCAGCAGCCCAGCAGACAGAGATACGCAGTATTTT. This gives the protein CASSPADRDTQYF. Full variable domain (remainder filled in from reference TRBV7-2 and TRBJ2-3): GAGVSQSPSNKVTEKGKDVELRCDPISGHTALYWYRQSLGQGLEFLIYFQGNSAPDKSGLPSDRFSAERTGGSVSTLTIQRTQQEDSAVYLCASSPADRDTQYFGPGTRLTVL.

CDR3 protein: CASSPPGGEGNQPQHF. As DNA, the CDR3 is TGTGCCAGCTCACCACCAGGGGGGGAAGGCAATCAGCCCCAGCATTTT. The V and J genes are TRBV18 and TRBJ1-5; tentatively, D is TRBD1 (6 bases). CDR3 length equals 16 residues. The germline V gene has CDR1 KGHSH and CDR2 LQKENI. V lost 0 bases, J lost 2 bases, and 11 bases lay in between.

This clonotype was seen a handful of times. V and J are TRBV20-1 and TRBJ1-2; D uncertain. In germline, CDR1 is DFQATT, CDR2 SNEGSKA (reference sequence). The CDR3 runs to 14 residues. The germline V and J ends were trimmed by 1 base and 2 bases, with 11 bases remaining between them. The CDR3 DNA reads TGCAGTGCTAGAGTCCCACCGGGGAACTATGGCTACACCTTC. Its protein is CSARVPPGNYGYTF.

The CDR3: CASSRSTGRNQPQHF. In DNA, the CDR3 is TGTGCCAGCAGTCGCTCGACAGGACGCAATCAGCCCCAGCATTTT. This chain links TRBV27 with TRBJ1-5; a weak D match, TRBD1 (6 bases). Trimming cost V 5 bases and J 2 bases, with 13 bases left between them. CDR3 length: 15 amino acids. Germline V lookup: CDR1 MNHEY, CDR2 SMNVEV (reference sequence).

The chain is built from TRBV20-1 and TRBJ1-6; 8 bases align to TRBD1. The ends lost 3 bases at V and 10 bases at J; junction bases unmatched: 8. The germline V gene has CDR1 DFQATT and CDR2 SNEGSKA (reference sequence). The CDR3 is 14 amino acids. CDR3 coding DNA: TGCAGTGCTAGTGCGGACAGGGCGGGCTCACCCCTCCACTTT. It codes for CSASADRAGSPLHF.

This clonotype rates as large. The genes are TRBV7-2 and TRBJ2-2, with D perhaps TRBD2 (5 bases). Trimming removed 6 bases at V and 0 bases at J, with 14 bases between. Per the germline V gene, CDR1 is SGHTA and CDR2 is FQGNSA. The CDR3 has 16 amino acids. CDR3: CASSPGGHANTGELFF. The CDR3 nucleotides read TGTGCCAGCAGTCCAGGAGGCCACGCGAACACCGGGGAGCTGTTTTTT.

This chain joins TRBV6-4 and TRBJ1-1; the match to TRBD1 covers 9 bases. The germline CDR1 and CDR2 sequences are MRHNA and SNTAGT. The CDR3 is made up of 15 amino acids. J lost 2 bases, V lost 6 bases, and 7 bases had no gene match. The CDR3: CASSSGTGTNTEAFF. The CDR3 nucleotides read TGTGCCAGCAGCTCCGGGACAGGGACAAACACTGAAGCTTTCTTT.

V usage is TRBV6-5 and J usage is TRBJ1-6; no clear D gene. The germline CDR1 and CDR2 sequences are MNHEY and SVGAGI. Deletions cut 3 bases from V and 0 bases from J, with 6 bases between. The CDR3 contains 15 residues. CDR3 sequence reads: CASSYQSSYNSPLHF. The CDR3 DNA is TGTGCCAGCAGTTATCAGAGCTCCTATAATTCACCCCTCCACTTT.

The chain is built from TRBV27 and TRBJ1-2, with unresolved D. CDR3 size: 13 residues. CDR1 MNHEY and CDR2 SMNVEV come from the germline V gene (reference sequence). V was clipped by 1 base and J by 3 bases, with 6 bases between them. The DNA of the CDR3 is TGTGCCAGCAGTTTATGGGCGGACTATGGCTACACCTTC. Encoded protein: CASSLWADYGYTF.

V gene TRBV29-1 combines with J gene TRBJ1-5, with D possibly TRBD1 on 5 matching bases. The CDR3 has 12 residues. V lost 7 bases and J 4 bases, leaving 11 bases between the germline ends. CDR1 and CDR2 from the germline V gene are SQVTM and ANQGSEA. CDR3 DNA sequence: TGCAGCGGGGGTGACAGAAATCAGCCCCAGCATTTT. Translating gives CSGGDRNQPQHF.

This chain uses TRBV7-6 with TRBJ1-1; no reliable D call. Between the trimmed V and J ends, which lost 0 bases and 1 base, there was a span of 9 bases. The CDR3 totals 15 residues. Per the germline V gene, CDR1 is SGHVS and CDR2 is FNYEAQ. The CDR3 here is CASSLAQAKNTEAFF. Here the CDR3 DNA reads TGTGCCAGCAGCTTAGCCCAGGCGAAGAACACTGAAGCTTTCTTT.

This chain links TRBV6-2 or TRBV6-3 with TRBJ2-7; TRBD2 matches at 8 bases. J was trimmed by 3 bases and V by 6 bases; bases with no gene match: 4. This CDR3 has 13 residues. Germline V lookup: CDR1 MNHEY, CDR2 SVGEGT. The CDR3 here is CASRELADYEQYF. For the CDR3, the DNA is TGTGCCAGCAGAGAACTAGCGGACTACGAGCAGTACTTC.

For the CDR3, the DNA is TGTGCCAGCAGTCCGCTCCTCGGTGAGCAGTTCTTC. It yields the protein CASSPLLGEQFF. This chain connects TRBV28 to TRBJ2-1, with D hard to call. CDR3 length equals 12 residues. Germline V gene sequence: CDR1 MDHEN, CDR2 SYDVKM. V was shortened by 5 bases and J by 9 bases, with 11 bases between the two germline ends. The complete variable domain, with remaining parts taken from reference TRBV28 and TRBJ2-1, reads DVKVTQSSRYLVKRTGEKVFLECVQDMDHENMFWYRQDPGLGLRLIYFSYDVKMKEKGDIPEGYSVSREKKERFSLILESASTNQTSMYLCASSPLLGEQFFGPGTRLTVL.

V and J are TRBV24-1 and TRBJ1-2, with 10 bases that match TRBD1. Per germline, CDR1 KGHDR and CDR2 SFDVKD. The V and J ends lost 5 bases and 0 bases, in that order; junction bases with no gene match: 2. The CDR3 extends over 15 amino acids. The CDR3 DNA is TGTGCCACCAGTGGGGGGACAGGGGCTAACTATGGCTACACCTTC. This encodes CATSGGTGANYGYTF.

The CDR3 reads CAIGAGAVDGYTF. CDR3 nucleotide sequence: TGTGCCATCGGGGCGGGCGCGGTGGATGGCTACACCTTC. V gene TRBV24-1 combines with J gene TRBJ1-2; maybe TRBD1 (5 bases). Germline V gives CDR1 KGHDR, CDR2 SFDVKD. Deletions cut 11 bases from V and 6 bases from J, with 18 bases between. The CDR3 consists of 13 residues.

This clonotype was observed a few times. V usage is TRBV19 and J usage is TRBJ1-2, with D possibly TRBD1 on 6 matching bases. The CDR3 loop spans 15 amino acids. V lost 7 bases, J lost 3 bases, and 18 bases lay in between. CDR1 and CDR2 (germline): LNHDA, SQIVND (reference sequence). The CDR3: CASNTPENRDYGYTF. The CDR3 DNA sequence: TGTGCCAGTAACACACCCGAGAACAGGGACTATGGCTACACCTTC. Filled out from reference TRBV19 and TRBJ1-2, the complete variable domain reads DGGITQSPKYLFRKEGQNVTLSCEQNLNHDAMYWYRQDPGQGLRLIYYSQIVNDFQKGDIAEGYSVSREKKESFPLTVTSAQKNPTAFYLCASNTPENRDYGYTFGSGTRLTVV.

The chain joins TRBV6-5 to TRBJ1-6; the D gene is possibly TRBD1 (5 bases). Germline V gene sequence: CDR1 MNHEY, CDR2 SVGAGI. Trimming removed 2 bases from V and 10 bases from J, with 18 bases in between. CDR3 size: 16 residues. The CDR3, as DNA: TGTGCCAGCAGTTACACGGTCGTCTGGGACCCCTCACCCCTCCACTTT. Residues: CASSYTVVWDPSPLHF.

This chain joins TRBV7-2 and TRBJ1-3; unclear D gene. V was shortened by 1 base and J by 0 bases, with 4 bases between the two germline ends. CDR3 length: 14 residues. Germline CDR1 reads SGHTA; CDR2 reads FQGNSA. The CDR3 is CASSLDSSGNTIYF. The CDR3 DNA follows: TGTGCCAGCAGCTTAGACAGCTCTGGAAACACCATATATTTT.

In its sample, this clonotype ranks as medium-sized. This chain uses TRBV7-2 with TRBJ2-1; D call uncertain. This CDR3 is 13 amino acids long. Trimming shortened V by 4 bases and J by 4 bases, and 8 bases separated the two germline ends. From germline, CDR1 is SGHTA and CDR2 FQGNSA. The chain's CDR3 is CASSSYQYNEQFF. CDR3 coding DNA: TGTGCCAGCAGCTCCTACCAGTACAATGAGCAGTTCTTC.

The chain joins TRBV6-7 to TRBJ2-7; 12 bases are a match to TRBD2. TRBV6-7 is recorded as an ORF, its role being uncertain. The CDR3 covers 15 residues. V gave up 5 bases and J gave up 4 bases; unmatched junction bases: 6. This chain's CDR3 is CASSPLAGGYYEQYF. For the CDR3, the DNA is TGTGCCAGCAGTCCACTAGCGGGAGGATATTACGAGCAGTACTTC.

This chain joins TRBV6-5 and TRBJ2-7; D is perhaps TRBD1 or TRBD2 (5 bases each). CDR3 length: 16 residues. Germline assignment: CDR1 MNHEY and CDR2 SVGAGI. Trimming shortened V by 2 bases and J by 7 bases, and 21 bases separated the two germline ends. The CDR3 sequence is CASSYGRALESGEQYF. The CDR3 region has the DNA TGTGCCAGCAGTTACGGCAGGGCCCTAGAATCGGGAGAGCAGTACTTC.